The present T cell receptor beta chain was sequenced within a study of shared clonotypes between healthy human individuals. The study's findings and limits: Represented diversity (both genetic and exposure-history) was limited by the small number of donors.

This CDR3 spans 21 amino acids. Unmatched junction bases numbered 12, after V lost 2 bases and J lost 0 bases. The germline CDR1 and CDR2 sequences are SNHLY and FYNNEI. Each cell subset's genomic DNA was divided evenly among several immunoSEQ plates. Measured with immunoSEQ multiplex PCR; TCRdb has only the in-frame clones, and not every one. This sample has about 490,000 clones, with less than 80% found just once. The study used around 96 million PBMCs per unsorted sample for genomic DNA. This clone has just one count. The target antigen is unknown. The clonotype originates from a woman aged 40 to 50 in good health. Some clones in this sample may be carry-over from other donors' samples. The V call is TRBV2, the J call TRBJ2-1, with 14 bases matching TRBD2. The sequenced sample consisted of PBMCs. CDR3 amino acids: CASSEPGTSGSSRSSYNEQFF. In DNA form, the CDR3 reads TGTGCCAGCAGTGAACCAGGGACTAGCGGGAGTTCCCGTAGCTCCTACAATGAGCAGTTCTTC.